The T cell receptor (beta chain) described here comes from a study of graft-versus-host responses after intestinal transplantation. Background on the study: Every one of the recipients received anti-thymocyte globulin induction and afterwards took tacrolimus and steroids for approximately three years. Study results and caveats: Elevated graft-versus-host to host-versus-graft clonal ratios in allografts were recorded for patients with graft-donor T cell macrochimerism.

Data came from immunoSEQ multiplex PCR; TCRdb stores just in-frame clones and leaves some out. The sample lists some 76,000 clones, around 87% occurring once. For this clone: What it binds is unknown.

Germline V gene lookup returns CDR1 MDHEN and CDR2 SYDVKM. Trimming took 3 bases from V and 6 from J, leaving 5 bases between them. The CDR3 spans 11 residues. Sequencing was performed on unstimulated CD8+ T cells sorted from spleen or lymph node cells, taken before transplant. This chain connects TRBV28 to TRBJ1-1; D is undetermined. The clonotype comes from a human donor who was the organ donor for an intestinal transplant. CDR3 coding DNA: TGTGCCAGCAGTTTTGTCTCTGAAGCTTTCTTT. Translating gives CASSFVSEAFF.